The clone carrying this T cell receptor beta chain has only one observation. Antigen specificity is unknown. This sample was included in a study of T cells in localized non-small cell lung cancer. Study-wide results and limits: There was an association of higher blood T cell density with longer overall survival. Compared with tumor, uninvolved adjacent lung displayed greater T cell clonality, ranking highest overall.

Assay: immunoSEQ multiplex PCR; the TCRdb copy retains only in-frame clones and omits some. The sample consists of 65,000 or so clones, around 81% of them appearing once. The CDR3 runs 14 residues. The V gene lost 2 bases and the J gene lost 7 bases, with 12 bases spanning the gap. The germline V gene encodes CDR1 SGHDN and CDR2 FVKESK. The starting material was PBMCs, obtained before any cancer treatment. This sequence originates from a man between 35 and 75 years old with stage II lung adenocarcinoma. The chain uses TRBV14 and TRBJ2-1, with D perhaps matching TRBD1 (5 bases). The CDR3 sequence is CASSQFRAGNEQFF. The DNA for the CDR3 is TGTGCCAGCAGCCAATTCAGGGCCGGGAATGAGCAGTTCTTC.